This T cell receptor (beta chain) was profiled in a study of OX40 agonist ivuxolimab in advanced cancers. Study findings and constraints: At doses 0.1 to 3.0 mg/kg, CD4+ and CD8+ clones expanded.

This clone has only a few counts. Its antigen is not identified. Sequenced by immunoSEQ multiplex PCR; TCRdb stores in-frame clones only, minus some. The table lists some 31,000 clones, 60% to 85% of them singletons, with 20% to 25% in the top ten. The CDR3 has 14 amino acids. Trimming pared 2 bases from V and 4 bases from J, leaving 11 bases between. Germline V gives CDR1 MNHEY, CDR2 SVGAGI. Sequencing used CD4+ or CD8+ T cells sorted from blood, obtained in a trial of the OX40 agonist ivuxolimab. The V and J genes are TRBV6-5 and TRBJ1-2; D not certain. The origin of this receptor is an adult with an advanced solid tumor such as melanoma, head and neck, liver or kidney cancer. CDR3: CASSYAGTSYGYTF. CDR3 DNA sequence: TGTGCCAGCAGTTACGCCGGTACAAGCTATGGCTACACCTTC.